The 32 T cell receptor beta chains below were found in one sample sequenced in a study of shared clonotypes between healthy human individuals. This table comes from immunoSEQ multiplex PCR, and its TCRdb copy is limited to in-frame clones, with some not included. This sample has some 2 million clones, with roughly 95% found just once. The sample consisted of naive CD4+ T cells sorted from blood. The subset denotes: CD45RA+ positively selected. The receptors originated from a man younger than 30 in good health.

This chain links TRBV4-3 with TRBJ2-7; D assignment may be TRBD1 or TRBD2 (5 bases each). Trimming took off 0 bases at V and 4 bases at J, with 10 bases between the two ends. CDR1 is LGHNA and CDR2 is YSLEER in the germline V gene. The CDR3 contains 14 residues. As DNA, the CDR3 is TGCGCCAGCAGCCAAGATGGGACGGCTTACGAGCAGTACTTC. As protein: CASSQDGTAYEQYF.

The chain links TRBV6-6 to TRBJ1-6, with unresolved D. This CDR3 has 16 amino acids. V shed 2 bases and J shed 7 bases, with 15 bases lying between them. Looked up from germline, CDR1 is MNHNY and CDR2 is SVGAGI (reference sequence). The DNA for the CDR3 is TGTGCCAGCAGTTACCGGCCCCCCGAAGTCAATTCACCCCTCCACTTT. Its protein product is CASSYRPPEVNSPLHF.

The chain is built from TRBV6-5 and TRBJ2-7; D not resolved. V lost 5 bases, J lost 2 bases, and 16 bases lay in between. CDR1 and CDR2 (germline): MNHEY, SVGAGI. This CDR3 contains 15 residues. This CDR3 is CASSLIGQATYEQYF. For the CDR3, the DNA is TGTGCCAGCAGTCTCATAGGGCAAGCTACCTACGAGCAGTACTTC.

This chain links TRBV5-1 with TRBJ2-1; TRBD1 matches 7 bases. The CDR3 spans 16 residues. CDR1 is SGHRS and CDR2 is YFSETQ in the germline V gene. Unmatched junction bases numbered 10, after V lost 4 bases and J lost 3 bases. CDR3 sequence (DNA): TGCGCCAGCAGCCGCAGTGGGGACAGCTACTACAATGAGCAGTTCTTC. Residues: CASSRSGDSYYNEQFF.

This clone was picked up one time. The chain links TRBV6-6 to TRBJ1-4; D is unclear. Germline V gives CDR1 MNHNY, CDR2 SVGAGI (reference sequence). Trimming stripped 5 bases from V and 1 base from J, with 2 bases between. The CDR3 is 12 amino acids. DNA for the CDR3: TGTGCCAGCAGTGTAACTAATGAAAAACTGTTTTTT. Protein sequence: CASSVTNEKLFF.

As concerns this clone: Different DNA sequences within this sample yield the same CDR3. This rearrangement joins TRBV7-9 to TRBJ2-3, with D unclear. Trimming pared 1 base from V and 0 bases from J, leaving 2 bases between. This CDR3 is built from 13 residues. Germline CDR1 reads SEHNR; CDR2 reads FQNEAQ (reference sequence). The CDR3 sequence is CASSLGSTDTQYF. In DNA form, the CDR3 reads TGTGCCAGCAGCTTAGGCAGCACAGATACGCAGTATTTT.

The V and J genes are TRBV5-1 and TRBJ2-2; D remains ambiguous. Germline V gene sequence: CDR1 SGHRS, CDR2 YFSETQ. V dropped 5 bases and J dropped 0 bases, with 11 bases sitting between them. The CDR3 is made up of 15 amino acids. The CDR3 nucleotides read TGCGCCAGCAGTTCCGGGTCGTCGAACACCGGGGAGCTGTTTTTT. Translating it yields CASSSGSSNTGELFF.

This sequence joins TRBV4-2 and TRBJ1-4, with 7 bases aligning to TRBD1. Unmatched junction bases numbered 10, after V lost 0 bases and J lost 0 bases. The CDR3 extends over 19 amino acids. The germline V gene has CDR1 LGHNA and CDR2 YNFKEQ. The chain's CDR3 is CASSQDPSRQGATNEKLFF. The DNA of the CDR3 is TGTGCCAGCAGCCAAGATCCTTCTAGACAGGGTGCAACTAATGAAAAACTGTTTTTT.

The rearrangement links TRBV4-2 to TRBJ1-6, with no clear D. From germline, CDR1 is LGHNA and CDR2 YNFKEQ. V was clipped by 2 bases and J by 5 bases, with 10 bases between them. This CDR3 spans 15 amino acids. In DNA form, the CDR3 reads TGTGCCAGCAGCCAACCAGACGGTGATAATTCACCCCTCCACTTT. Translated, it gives CASSQPDGDNSPLHF.

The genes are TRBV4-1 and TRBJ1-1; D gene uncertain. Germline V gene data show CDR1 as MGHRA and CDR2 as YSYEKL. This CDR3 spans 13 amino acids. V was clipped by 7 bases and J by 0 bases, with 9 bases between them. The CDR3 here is CASMEQLNTEAFF. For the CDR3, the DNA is TGCGCCAGCATGGAACAGTTGAACACTGAAGCTTTCTTT.

The CDR3: CASSARDGRTYEQYF. The CDR3, as DNA: TGTGCCAGCAGTGCCCGGGACGGGAGGACCTACGAGCAGTACTTC. The gene calls are TRBV2 and TRBJ2-7, with 7 positions matching TRBD2. V shed 4 bases, J shed 2 bases, and the junction held 8 bases outside the gene matches. Germline V lookup: CDR1 SNHLY, CDR2 FYNNEI. The CDR3 spans 15 residues.

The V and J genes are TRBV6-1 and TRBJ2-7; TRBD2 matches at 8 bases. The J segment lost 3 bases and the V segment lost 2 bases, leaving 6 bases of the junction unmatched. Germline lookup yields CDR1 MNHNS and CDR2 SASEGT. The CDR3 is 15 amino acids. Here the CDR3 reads CASSELGLAVYEQYF. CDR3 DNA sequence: TGTGCCAGCAGTGAACTAGGACTAGCTGTCTACGAGCAGTACTTC.

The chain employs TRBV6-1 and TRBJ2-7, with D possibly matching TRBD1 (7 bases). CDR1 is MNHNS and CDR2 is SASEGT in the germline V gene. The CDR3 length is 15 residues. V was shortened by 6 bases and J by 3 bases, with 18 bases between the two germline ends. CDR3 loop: CASSRQGVGLYEQYF. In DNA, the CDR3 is TGTGCCAGCAGCCGACAGGGAGTGGGACTCTACGAGCAGTACTTC.

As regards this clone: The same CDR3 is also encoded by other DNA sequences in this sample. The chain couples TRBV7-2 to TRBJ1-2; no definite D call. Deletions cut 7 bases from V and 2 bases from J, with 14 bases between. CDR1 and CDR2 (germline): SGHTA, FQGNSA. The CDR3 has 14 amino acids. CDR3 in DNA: TGTGCCAGCACGTTAGGAGGGTCAAACTATGGCTACACCTTC. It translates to CASTLGGSNYGYTF. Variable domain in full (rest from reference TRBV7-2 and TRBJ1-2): GAGVSQSPSNKVTEKGKDVELRCDPISGHTALYWYRQSLGQGLEFLIYFQGNSAPDKSGLPSDRFSAERTGGSVSTLTIQRTQQEDSAVYLCASTLGGSNYGYTFGSGTRLTVV.

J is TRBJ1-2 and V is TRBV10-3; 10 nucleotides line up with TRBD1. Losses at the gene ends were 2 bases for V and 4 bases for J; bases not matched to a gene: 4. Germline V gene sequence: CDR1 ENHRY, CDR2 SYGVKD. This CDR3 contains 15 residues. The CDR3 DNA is TGTGCCATCAGTGAGGCGGGACAGGGGAGCTATGGCTACACCTTC. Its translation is CAISEAGQGSYGYTF.

CDR3: CASSGSWADTQYF. DNA of the CDR3: TGTGCCAGCAGTGGATCCTGGGCAGATACGCAGTATTTT. This chain joins TRBV6-5 and TRBJ2-3; D gene uncertain. V was pared by 5 bases and J by 4 bases, with 10 bases between. This CDR3 comprises 13 residues. Per the germline V gene, CDR1 is MNHEY and CDR2 is SVGAGI.

DNA for the CDR3: TGTGCCAGTAGTACCTTTCAAAACAGGGGCTCCGGGGAGCTGTTTTTT. Amino acids: CASSTFQNRGSGELFF. This chain links TRBV19 with TRBJ2-2; 7 bases match TRBD1. In germline, CDR1 is LNHDA, CDR2 SQIVND (reference sequence). The V segment lost 4 bases and the J segment 6 bases; nucleotides outside the gene matches: 11. There are 16 residues in the CDR3.

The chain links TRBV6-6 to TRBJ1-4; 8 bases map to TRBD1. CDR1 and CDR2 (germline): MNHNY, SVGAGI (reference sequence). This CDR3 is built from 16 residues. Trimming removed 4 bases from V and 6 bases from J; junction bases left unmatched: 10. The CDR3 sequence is CASSLRSGTGYEKLFF. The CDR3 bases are TGTGCCAGCAGTTTACGGTCCGGGACAGGTTATGAAAAACTGTTTTTT.

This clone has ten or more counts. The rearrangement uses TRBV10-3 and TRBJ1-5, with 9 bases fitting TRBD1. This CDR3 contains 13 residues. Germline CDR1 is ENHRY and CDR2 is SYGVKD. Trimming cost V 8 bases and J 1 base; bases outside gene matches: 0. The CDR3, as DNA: TGTGCCATCGGACAGGGGAGCAATCAGCCCCAGCATTTT. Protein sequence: CAIGQGSNQPQHF.

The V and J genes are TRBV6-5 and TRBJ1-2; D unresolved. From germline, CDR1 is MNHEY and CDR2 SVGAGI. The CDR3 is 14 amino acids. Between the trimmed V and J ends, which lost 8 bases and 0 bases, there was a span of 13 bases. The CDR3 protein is CASQAAFTNYGYTF. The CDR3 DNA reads TGTGCCAGCCAGGCGGCCTTTACTAACTATGGCTACACCTTC.

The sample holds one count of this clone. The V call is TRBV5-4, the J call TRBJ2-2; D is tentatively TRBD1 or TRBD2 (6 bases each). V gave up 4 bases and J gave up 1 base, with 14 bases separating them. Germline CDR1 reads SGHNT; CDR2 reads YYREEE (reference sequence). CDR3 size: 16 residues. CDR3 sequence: CASSPPGARNTGELFF. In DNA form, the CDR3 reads TGTGCCAGCAGCCCTCCGGGGGCCCGGAACACCGGGGAGCTGTTTTTT.

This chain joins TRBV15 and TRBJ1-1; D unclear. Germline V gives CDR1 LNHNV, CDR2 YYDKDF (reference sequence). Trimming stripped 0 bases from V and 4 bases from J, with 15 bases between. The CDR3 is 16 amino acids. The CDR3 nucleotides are TGTGCCACCAGCAGAGACCGCCGAGGGCCCTCCACTGAAGCTTTCTTT. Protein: CATSRDRRGPSTEAFF.

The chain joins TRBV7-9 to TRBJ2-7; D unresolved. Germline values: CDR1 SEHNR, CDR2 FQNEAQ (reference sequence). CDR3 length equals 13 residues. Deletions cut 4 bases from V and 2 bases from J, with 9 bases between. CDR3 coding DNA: TGTGCCAGCAGCTGGGCAGAAGCCTACGAGCAGTACTTC. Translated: CASSWAEAYEQYF. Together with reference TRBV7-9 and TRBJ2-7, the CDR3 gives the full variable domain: DTGVSQNPRHKITKRGQNVTFRCDPISEHNRLYWYRQTLGQGPEFLTYFQNEAQLEKSRLLSDRFSAERPKGSFSTLEIQRTEQGDSAMYLCASSWAEAYEQYFGPGTRLTVT.

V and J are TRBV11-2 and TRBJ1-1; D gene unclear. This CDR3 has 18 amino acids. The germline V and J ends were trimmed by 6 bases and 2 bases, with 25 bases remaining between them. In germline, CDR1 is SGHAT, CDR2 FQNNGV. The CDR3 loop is CASSPLGIWALTNTEAFF. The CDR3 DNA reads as TGTGCCAGCAGTCCACTAGGCATATGGGCCCTGACCAACACTGAAGCTTTCTTT.

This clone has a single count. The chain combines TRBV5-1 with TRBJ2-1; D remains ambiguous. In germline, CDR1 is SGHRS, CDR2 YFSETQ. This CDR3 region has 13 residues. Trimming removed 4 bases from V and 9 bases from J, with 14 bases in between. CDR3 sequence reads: CASSVDPRSEQFF. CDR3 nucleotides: TGCGCCAGCAGCGTGGACCCTAGAAGTGAGCAGTTCTTC. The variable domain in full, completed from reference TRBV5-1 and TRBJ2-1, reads KAGVTQTPRYLIKTRGQQVTLSCSPISGHRSVSWYQQTPGQGLQFLFEYFSETQRNKGNFPGRFSGRQFSNSRSEMNVSTLELGDSALYLCASSVDPRSEQFFGPGTRLTVL.

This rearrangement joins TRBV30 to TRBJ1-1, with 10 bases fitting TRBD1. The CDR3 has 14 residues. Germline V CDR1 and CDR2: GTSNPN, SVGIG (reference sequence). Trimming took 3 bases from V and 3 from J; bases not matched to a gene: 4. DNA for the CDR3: TGTGCCTGGAGCGACAGGGGGCGAGACACTGAAGCTTTCTTT. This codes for CAWSDRGRDTEAFF.

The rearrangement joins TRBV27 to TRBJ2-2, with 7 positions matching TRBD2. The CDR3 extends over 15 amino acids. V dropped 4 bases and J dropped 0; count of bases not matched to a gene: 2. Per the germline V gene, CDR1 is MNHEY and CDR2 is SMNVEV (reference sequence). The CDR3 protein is CASSSSGANTGELFF. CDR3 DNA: TGTGCCAGCAGTTCTAGCGGCGCGAACACCGGGGAGCTGTTTTTT.

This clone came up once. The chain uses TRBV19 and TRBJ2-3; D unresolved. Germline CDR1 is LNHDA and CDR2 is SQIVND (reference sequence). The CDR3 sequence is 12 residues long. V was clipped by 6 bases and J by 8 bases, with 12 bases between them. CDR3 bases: TGTGCCAGTAGAACTGTCCCGGGTACGCAGTATTTT. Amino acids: CASRTVPGTQYF.

The DNA of the CDR3 is TGCGCCAGCAGCTTGGCCGGGGCAGATTACGGAAACACCATATATTTT. As protein: CASSLAGADYGNTIYF. V and J are TRBV5-1 and TRBJ1-3; tentatively, D is TRBD1 (5 bases). Germline lookup yields CDR1 SGHRS and CDR2 YFSETQ. The CDR3 covers 16 residues. V was clipped by 0 bases and J by 4 bases, with 14 bases between them.

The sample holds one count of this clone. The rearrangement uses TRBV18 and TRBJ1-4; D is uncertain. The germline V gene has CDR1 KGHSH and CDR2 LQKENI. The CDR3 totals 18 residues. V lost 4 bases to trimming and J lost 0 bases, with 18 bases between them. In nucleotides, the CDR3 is TGTGCCAGCTCACAGATTATCGAGGGCCTCACAACTAATGAAAAACTGTTTTTT. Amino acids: CASSQIIEGLTTNEKLFF.

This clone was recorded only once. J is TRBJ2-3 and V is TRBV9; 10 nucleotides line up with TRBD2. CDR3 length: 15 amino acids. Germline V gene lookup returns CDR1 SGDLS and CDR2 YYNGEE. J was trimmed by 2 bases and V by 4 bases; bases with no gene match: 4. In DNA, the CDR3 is TGTGCCAGCAGCTGGAGCGGGAGGGACACAGATACGCAGTATTTT. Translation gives CASSWSGRDTDTQYF.

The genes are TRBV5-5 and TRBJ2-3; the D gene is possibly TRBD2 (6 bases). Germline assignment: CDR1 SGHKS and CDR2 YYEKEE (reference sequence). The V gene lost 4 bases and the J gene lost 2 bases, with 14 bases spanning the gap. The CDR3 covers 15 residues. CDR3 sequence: CASSQTGLPTDTQYF. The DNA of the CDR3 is TGTGCCAGCAGCCAAACGGGACTCCCCACAGATACGCAGTATTTT.